The clone carrying this T cell receptor (beta chain) came up a few times. Its antigen is undetermined. CDR1 is DFQATT and CDR2 is SNEGSKA in the germline V gene (reference sequence). The CDR3 totals 12 residues. The junction had 5 bases not matched to a gene; V was cut back by 5 bases and J by 6 bases. The record originates from a study of vaccination and CD4 T cells after COVID-19. Cultured CD4+ T cells had their DNA profiled by the Oncomine TCR Beta short-read assay. TCRdb reanalysed the PCR reads using MiXCR and keeps one entry per CDR3 protein. Of 4,700 or so distinct CDR3 sequences detected, approximately 46% appear once; the ten largest clones hold 40% to 50%. Treatment denoted: roughly ten-day PBMC culture with coronavirus spike peptide pools or control peptides (ViraFEST assay). CD4+ T lymphocytes from the unexposed donor were collected before the COVID-19 pandemic (2011-2018).

This sequence was found in a human donor in good health. This chain connects TRBV20-1 to TRBJ1-2, with 8 bases that match TRBD1. Sequencing was carried out using CD4+ T cells from blood, cultured in vitro. CDR3 DNA sequence: TGCAGTGCTGCACGGACAGGGAATGGCTACACCTTC. Protein sequence: CSAARTGNGYTF.